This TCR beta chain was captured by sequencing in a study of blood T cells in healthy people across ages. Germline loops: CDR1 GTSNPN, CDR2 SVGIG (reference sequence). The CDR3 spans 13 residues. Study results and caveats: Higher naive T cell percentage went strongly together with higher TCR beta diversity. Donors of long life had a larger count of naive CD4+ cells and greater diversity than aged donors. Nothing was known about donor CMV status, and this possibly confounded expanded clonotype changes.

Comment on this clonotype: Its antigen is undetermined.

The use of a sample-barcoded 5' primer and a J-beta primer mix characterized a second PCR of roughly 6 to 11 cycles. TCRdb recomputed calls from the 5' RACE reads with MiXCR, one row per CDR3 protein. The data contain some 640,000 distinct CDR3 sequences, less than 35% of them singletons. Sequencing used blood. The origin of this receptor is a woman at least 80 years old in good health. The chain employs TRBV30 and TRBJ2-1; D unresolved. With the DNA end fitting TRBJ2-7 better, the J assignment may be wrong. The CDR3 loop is CAWNPSSYNEQYF. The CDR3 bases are TGTGCCTGGAATCCGAGCTCCTACAATGAGCAGTACTTC.